The clone carrying this T cell receptor (beta chain) showed up just a few times. These data belong to a study of beta chain features in type 1 diabetes. In all sorted populations, purity surpassed 95%. Reverse transcribing all isolated RNA meant expressed TCRB transcripts were sequenced. The method was immunoSEQ multiplex PCR; TCRdb's version includes in-frame clones alone and lacks a portion of them. Of tens of thousands of clones in the sample, under 35% were seen once. This CDR3 has 15 residues. CDR1 is SNHLY, CDR2 FYNNEI, per germline. With 4 bases clipped from V and 4 bases from J, the junction kept 0 bases outside the gene matches.

Material: stem cell memory CD4+ T cells from blood. The origin of this receptor is a woman aged 18-29 years in good health. The genes are TRBV2 and TRBJ2-2, with 13 bases lining up with TRBD2. The CDR3 region is CASSGTSGGTGELFF. As DNA, the CDR3 is TGTGCCAGCAGTGGGACTAGCGGGGGCACCGGGGAGCTGTTTTTT.